This T cell receptor (beta chain) was identified in a study of identical twins. Comments on this clonotype: Antigen: not known. At one end, the junction sequence differs from germline, possibly due to a read error.

TCRdb ran MiXCR on the 5' RACE reads and lists one entry per CDR3 protein. This repertoire shows 200,000 or so distinct CDR3 sequences, more than 6.5% found once; its top ten account for less than 2.5%. Findings and limits, study-wide: A lower insertion count was a feature of abundant cord blood beta clonotypes, with no such feature in memory repertoires.

CDR3 length: 15 residues. From germline, CDR1 is MNHNS and CDR2 SASEGT. These records were also assigned to another study, of yellow fever vaccine responses in identical twins.

The sample taken for sequencing was memory (CD45RO+) T cells sorted from blood. The gene calls are TRBV6-1 and TRBJ2-1; D might be TRBD2 (6 bases). The clonotype was recovered from a woman aged 18-29 years in good health. The CDR3 loop is CASSRSTGGSNGQFF. For the CDR3, the DNA is TGTGCCAGCAGTCGTTCTACAGGAGGGAGTAATGGGCAGTTCTTC.